This T cell receptor (beta chain) was recovered during a study of CD8 T cells in ankylosing spondylitis. Study results and caveats: As reported, disease-linked clones showed significant enrichment in matched ankylosing spondylitis synovial fluid. What seemed typical of ankylosing spondylitis blood was a TCR beta motif built from about 8 highly homologous variants. CD8+ cells made up the disease-linked clones, which were relatively rare in peripheral blood.

Libraries for TCR beta were made by quantitative 5'-RACE with molecular barcodes. TCRdb called the 5' RACE reads again in MiXCR, with one record for every CDR3 protein. The table shows 450,000 or so distinct CDR3 sequences, with about 25% occurring only once. On this clonotype itself: Its antigen is not known.

The length of the CDR3 is 14 residues. Germline V lookup: CDR1 DFQATT, CDR2 SNEGSKA (reference sequence). V gave up 5 bases and J gave up 2 bases; unmatched junction bases: 8. This TCR was recovered from a male donor with ankylosing spondylitis. Source material: blood, either unsorted or a sorted T cell fraction (not recorded which). This chain connects TRBV20-1 to TRBJ2-5; 7 nucleotides align to TRBD1. The CDR3 coding sequence is TGCAGTGCTTTGCCCAGGACAGGACAAGAGACCCAGTACTTC. This sequence encodes CSALPRTGQETQYF.